This TCR beta chain was sequenced during a study of cytomegalovirus exposure and HLA in healthy donors. Study outcomes and limitations: Accurate prediction of most subjects' HLA-A and HLA-B alleles from TCR beta sequences was reported. In a later analysis, across HLA loci, associated TCR counts were highest for DRB1, lowest for HLA-C.

PCR employed 60 Vbeta and 13 Jbeta primers. How the authors handled the data: The count from a later analysis was about 80 million unique TCR beta chains, approximately 9.9 million of them shared. Profiling relied on immunoSEQ multiplex PCR, and the TCRdb table lists in-frame clones only, not all of them. V and J calls plus clone size are reproduced from that table; the DNA served to infer D and trimming. Of 75,000 to 95,000 clones in the sample, about three quarters were seen once. The CDR3 loop spans 14 amino acids. V lost 8 bases and J 3 bases, leaving 16 bases between the germline ends. The germline gives CDR1 MNHNS, CDR2 SASEGT. Points on this clone: Its antigen is unknown.

The study sampled nominally healthy donors, though unrecorded immune exposures were likely. The chain carries TRBV6-1 and TRBJ1-1; weak D call: TRBD1 (5 bases). Material for sequencing was PBMCs. This receptor was taken from a woman between 35 and 50 years old in good health and CMV-seropositive. CDR3 sequence: CASPSGRGDTEAFF. The CDR3 region has the DNA TGTGCCAGCCCCTCAGGACGGGGGGACACTGAAGCTTTCTTT.